This TCR beta chain was recorded in a study of blood T cell repertoires in COVID-19. Study information: The origin of the acute and convalescent COVID-19 samples was the United States, Italy and Spain.

Those enrolled, adults aged 18 to 89 years, came from about two dozen US areas. Allocation to cohorts depended on clinical history reported by the participants. Original processing methods: Amplified reference gene primers provided the basis for estimating nucleated cell counts. TCRdb's copy holds only in-frame clones and misses some; the assay was immunoSEQ multiplex PCR. V and J calls and clone size follow that table, whereas D and trimming were derived from the DNA. The top ten hold around 2.1% of the sample, which has about 360,000 clones, approximately 85% seen once. The CDR3 spans 13 residues. Germline CDR1 reads SEHNR; CDR2 reads FQNEAQ (reference sequence). The ends were cut back, 10 bases at V and 0 bases at J, with 12 bases in the middle.

The material sequenced was PBMCs or T cells enriched from blood (not recorded which). This clonotype originated in a woman in her 40s with acute COVID-19. The rearrangement joins TRBV7-9 to TRBJ2-5, with D hard to call. CDR3 amino acids: CAIEQPYQETQYF. CDR3 in DNA: TGTGCCATCGAACAGCCGTACCAAGAGACCCAGTACTTC.